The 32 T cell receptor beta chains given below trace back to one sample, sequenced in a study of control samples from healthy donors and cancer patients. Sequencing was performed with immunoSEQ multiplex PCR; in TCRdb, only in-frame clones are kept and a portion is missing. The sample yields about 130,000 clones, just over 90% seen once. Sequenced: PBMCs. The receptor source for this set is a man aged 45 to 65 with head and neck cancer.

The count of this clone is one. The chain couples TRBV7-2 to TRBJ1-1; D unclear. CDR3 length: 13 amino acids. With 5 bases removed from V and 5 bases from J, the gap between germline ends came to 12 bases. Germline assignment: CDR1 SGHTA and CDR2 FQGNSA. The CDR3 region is CASSLASSTEAFF. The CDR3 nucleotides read TGTGCCAGCAGCCTCGCCTCGAGTACTGAAGCTTTCTTT.

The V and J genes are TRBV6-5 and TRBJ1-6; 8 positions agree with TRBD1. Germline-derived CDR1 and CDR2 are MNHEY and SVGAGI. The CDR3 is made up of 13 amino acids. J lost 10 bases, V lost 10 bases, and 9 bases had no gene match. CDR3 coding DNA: TGTGCCATCCGGACAGGGTCACTCTCACCCCTCCACTTT. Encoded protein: CAIRTGSLSPLHF.

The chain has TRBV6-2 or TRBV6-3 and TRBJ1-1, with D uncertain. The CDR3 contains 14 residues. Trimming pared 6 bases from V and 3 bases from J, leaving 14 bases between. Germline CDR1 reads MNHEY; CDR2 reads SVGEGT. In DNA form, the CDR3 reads TGTGCCAGCAGCAGGTTCCGGCAGGACACTGAAGCTTTCTTT. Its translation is CASSRFRQDTEAFF.

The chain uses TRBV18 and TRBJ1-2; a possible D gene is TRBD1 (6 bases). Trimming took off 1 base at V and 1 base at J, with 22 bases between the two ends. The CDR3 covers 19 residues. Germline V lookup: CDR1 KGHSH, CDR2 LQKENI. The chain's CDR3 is CASSPRINSPGQVNYGYTF. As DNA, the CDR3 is TGTGCCAGCTCACCACGAATAAACTCACCGGGACAAGTTAACTATGGCTACACCTTC.

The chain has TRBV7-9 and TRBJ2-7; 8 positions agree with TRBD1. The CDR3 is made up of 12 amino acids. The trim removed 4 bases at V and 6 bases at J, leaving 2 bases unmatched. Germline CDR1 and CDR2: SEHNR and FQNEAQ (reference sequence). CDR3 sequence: CASSSDRGEQYF. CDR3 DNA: TGTGCCAGCAGCTCCGACAGGGGCGAGCAGTACTTC. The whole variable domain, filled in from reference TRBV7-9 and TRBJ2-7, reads DTGVSQNPRHKITKRGQNVTFRCDPISEHNRLYWYRQTLGQGPEFLTYFQNEAQLEKSRLLSDRFSAERPKGSFSTLEIQRTEQGDSAMYLCASSSDRGEQYFGPGTRLTVT.

The CDR3 spells CASSQEQGEETQYF. In DNA form, the CDR3 reads TGCGCCAGCAGCCAAGAACAGGGCGAAGAGACCCAGTACTTC. This chain links TRBV4-1 with TRBJ2-5, with D perhaps matching TRBD1 (6 bases). Trimming left V 0 bases short and J 3 bases short, with 8 bases between. This CDR3 is built from 14 residues. Germline lookup yields CDR1 MGHRA and CDR2 YSYEKL.

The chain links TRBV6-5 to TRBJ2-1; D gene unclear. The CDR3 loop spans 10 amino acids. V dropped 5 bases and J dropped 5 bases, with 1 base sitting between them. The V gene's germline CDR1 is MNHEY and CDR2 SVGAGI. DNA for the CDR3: TGTGCCAGCAGTCACAATGAGCAGTTCTTC. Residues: CASSHNEQFF.

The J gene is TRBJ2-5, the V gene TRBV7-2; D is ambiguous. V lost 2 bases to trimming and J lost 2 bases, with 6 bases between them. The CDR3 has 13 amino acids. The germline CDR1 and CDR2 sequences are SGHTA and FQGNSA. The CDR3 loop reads CASSLRQQETQYF. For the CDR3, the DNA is TGTGCCAGCAGCTTACGACAACAAGAGACCCAGTACTTC. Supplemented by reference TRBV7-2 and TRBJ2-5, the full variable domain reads GAGVSQSPSNKVTEKGKDVELRCDPISGHTALYWYRQSLGQGLEFLIYFQGNSAPDKSGLPSDRFSAERTGGSVSTLTIQRTQQEDSAVYLCASSLRQQETQYFGPGTRLLVL.

DNA for the CDR3: TGTGCCAGCAGCTTTGAGAGCCTCGGGGGCTACACCTTC. Translating it yields CASSFESLGGYTF. This rearrangement joins TRBV7-9 to TRBJ1-2; D is unclear. V was trimmed by 3 bases and J by 8 bases, leaving 13 bases between them. The CDR3 extends over 13 amino acids. CDR1 and CDR2 (germline): SEHNR, FQNEAQ (reference sequence).

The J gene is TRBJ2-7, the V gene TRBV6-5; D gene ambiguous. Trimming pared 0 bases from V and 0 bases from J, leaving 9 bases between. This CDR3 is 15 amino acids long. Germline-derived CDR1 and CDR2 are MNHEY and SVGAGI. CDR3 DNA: TGTGCCAGCAGTTACTCCCCCCCGAGCTCCTACGAGCAGTACTTC. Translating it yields CASSYSPPSSYEQYF.

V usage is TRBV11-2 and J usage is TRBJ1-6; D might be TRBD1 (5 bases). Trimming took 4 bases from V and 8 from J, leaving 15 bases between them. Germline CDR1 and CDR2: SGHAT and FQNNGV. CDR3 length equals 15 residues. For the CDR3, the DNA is TGTGCCAGCAGCTCGGTTTTAGGAGGGGATTCACCCCTCCACTTT. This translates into CASSSVLGGDSPLHF.

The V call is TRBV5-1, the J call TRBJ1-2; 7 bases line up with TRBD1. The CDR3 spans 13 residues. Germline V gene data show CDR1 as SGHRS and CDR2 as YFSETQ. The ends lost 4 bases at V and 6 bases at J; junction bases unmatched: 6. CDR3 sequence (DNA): TGCGCCAGCAGCCCCCGGGACAGCCATGGCTACACCTTC. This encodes CASSPRDSHGYTF.

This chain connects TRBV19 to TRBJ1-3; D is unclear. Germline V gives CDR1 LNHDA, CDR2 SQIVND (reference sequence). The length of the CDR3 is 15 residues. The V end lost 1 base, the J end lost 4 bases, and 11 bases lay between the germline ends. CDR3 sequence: CASSIGRIPGNTIYF. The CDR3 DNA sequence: TGTGCCAGTAGTATAGGGAGGATACCGGGAAACACCATATATTTT.

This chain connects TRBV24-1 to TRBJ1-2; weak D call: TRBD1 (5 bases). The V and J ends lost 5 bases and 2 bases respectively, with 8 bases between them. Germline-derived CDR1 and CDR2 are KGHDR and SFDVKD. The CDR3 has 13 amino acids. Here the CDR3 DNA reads TGTGCCACCAGTGTGGCAGGGAACTATGGCTACACCTTC. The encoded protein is CATSVAGNYGYTF.

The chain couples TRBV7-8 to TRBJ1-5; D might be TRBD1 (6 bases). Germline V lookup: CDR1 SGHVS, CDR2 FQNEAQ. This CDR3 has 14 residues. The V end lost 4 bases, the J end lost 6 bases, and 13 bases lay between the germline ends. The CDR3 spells CASSSGGIVQPQHF. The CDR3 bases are TGTGCCAGCAGCTCGGGGGGCATAGTTCAGCCCCAGCATTTT.

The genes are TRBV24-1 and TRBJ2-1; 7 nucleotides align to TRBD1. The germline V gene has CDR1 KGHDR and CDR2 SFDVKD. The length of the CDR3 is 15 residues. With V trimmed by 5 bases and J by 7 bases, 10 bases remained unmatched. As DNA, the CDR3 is TGTGCCACCAGTGTCAATGCCAGGGGGTCGAATGAGCAGTTCTTC. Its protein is CATSVNARGSNEQFF.

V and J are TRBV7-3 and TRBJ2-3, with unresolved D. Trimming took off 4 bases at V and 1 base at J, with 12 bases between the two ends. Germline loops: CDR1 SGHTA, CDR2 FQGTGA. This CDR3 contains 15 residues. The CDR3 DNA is TGTGCCAGCAGCTCTCGTCTCTCTGGCACAGATACGCAGTATTTT. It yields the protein CASSSRLSGTDTQYF.

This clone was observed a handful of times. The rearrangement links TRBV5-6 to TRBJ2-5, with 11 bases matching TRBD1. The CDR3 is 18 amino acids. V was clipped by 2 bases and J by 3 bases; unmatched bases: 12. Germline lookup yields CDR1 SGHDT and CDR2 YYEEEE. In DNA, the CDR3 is TGTGCCAGCAGCTTTCCTTTATCCGGGACAGGGGGAGAAGAGACCCAGTACTTC. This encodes CASSFPLSGTGGEETQYF. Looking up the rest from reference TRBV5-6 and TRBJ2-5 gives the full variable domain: DAGVTQSPTHLIKTRGQQVTLRCSPKSGHDTVSWYQQALGQGPQFIFQYYEEEERQRGNFPDRFSGHQFPNYSSELNVNALLLGDSALYLCASSFPLSGTGGEETQYFGPGTRLLVL.

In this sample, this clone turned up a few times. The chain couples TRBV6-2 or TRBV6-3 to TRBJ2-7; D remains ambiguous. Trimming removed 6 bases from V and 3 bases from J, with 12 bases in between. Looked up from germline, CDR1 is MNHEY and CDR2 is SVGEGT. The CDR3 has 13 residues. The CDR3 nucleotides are TGTGCCAGCAGCTTTTCGGACGGCTACGAGCAGTACTTC. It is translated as CASSFSDGYEQYF.

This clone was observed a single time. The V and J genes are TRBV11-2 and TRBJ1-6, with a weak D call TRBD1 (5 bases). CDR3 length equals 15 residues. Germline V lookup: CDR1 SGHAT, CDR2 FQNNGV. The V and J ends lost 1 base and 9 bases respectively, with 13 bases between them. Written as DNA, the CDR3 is TGTGCCAGCAGCTTAGTCCGGGGGATGGCTTCACCCCTCCACTTT. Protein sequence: CASSLVRGMASPLHF. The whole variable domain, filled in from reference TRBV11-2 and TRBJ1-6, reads EAGVAQSPRYKIIEKRQSVAFWCNPISGHATLYWYQQILGQGPKLLIQFQNNGVVDDSQLPKDRFSAERLKGVDSTLKIQPAKLEDSAVYLCASSLVRGMASPLHFGNGTRLTVT.

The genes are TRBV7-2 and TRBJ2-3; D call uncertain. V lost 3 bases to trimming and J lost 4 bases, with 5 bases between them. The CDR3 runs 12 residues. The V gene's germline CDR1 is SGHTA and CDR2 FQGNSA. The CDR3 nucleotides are TGTGCCAGCAGCTTCTCGTCAGATACGCAGTATTTT. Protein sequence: CASSFSSDTQYF.

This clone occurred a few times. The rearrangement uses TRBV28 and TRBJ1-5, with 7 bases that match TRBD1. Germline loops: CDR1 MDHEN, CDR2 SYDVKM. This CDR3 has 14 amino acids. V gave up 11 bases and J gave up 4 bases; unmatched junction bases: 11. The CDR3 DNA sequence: TGTGCCCTTTCAGGGGGGACTAATAATCAGCCCCAGCATTTT. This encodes CALSGGTNNQPQHF.

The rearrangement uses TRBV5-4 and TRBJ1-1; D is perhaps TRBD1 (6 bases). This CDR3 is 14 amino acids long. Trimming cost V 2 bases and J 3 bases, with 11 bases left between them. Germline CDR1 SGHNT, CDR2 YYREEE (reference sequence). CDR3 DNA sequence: TGTGCCAGCAGCTTAGAACAGGGCGACACTGAAGCTTTCTTT. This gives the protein CASSLEQGDTEAFF.

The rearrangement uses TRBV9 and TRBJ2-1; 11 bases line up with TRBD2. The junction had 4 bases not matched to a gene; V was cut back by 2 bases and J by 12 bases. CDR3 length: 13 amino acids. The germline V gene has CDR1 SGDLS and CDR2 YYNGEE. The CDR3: CASSVLAGGGQFF. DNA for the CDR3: TGTGCCAGCAGCGTCCTAGCGGGGGGTGGGCAGTTCTTC.

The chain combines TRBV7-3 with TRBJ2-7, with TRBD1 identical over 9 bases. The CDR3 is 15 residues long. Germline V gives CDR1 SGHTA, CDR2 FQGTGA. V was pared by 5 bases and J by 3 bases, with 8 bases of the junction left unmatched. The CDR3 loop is CASSPRTGENYEQYF. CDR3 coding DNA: TGTGCCAGCAGCCCGCGGACAGGGGAAAACTACGAGCAGTACTTC.

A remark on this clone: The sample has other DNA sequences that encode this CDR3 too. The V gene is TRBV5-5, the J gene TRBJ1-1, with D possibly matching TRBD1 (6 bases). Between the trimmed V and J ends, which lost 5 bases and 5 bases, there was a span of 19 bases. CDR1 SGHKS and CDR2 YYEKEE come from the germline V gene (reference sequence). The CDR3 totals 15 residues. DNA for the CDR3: TGTGCCAGCAGGCTGACACAGGGCAGTTGGACTGAAGCTTTCTTT. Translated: CASRLTQGSWTEAFF.

CDR3 region: CASSQDMTSVYEQYF. The CDR3 DNA reads as TGCGCCAGCAGCCAAGATATGACTAGCGTCTACGAGCAGTACTTC. This chain uses TRBV4-1 with TRBJ2-7, with TRBD2 matching over 8 bases. The trim removed 0 bases at V and 3 bases at J, leaving 4 bases unmatched. The germline V gene encodes CDR1 MGHRA and CDR2 YSYEKL. The CDR3 spans 15 residues.

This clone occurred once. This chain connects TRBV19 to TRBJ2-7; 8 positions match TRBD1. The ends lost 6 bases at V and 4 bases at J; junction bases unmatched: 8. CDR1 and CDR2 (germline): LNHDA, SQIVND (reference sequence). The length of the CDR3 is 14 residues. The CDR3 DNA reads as TGTGCCAGTAGCAGTGACAGGGGAAGGTACGAGCAGTACTTC. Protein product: CASSSDRGRYEQYF.

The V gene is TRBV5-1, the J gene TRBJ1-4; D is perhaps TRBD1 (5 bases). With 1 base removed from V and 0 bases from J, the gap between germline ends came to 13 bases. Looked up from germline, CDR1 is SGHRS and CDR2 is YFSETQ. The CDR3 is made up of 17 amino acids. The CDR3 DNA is TGCGCCAGCAGCTTGATAGGAGCAGGGACAACTAATGAAAAACTGTTTTTT. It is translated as CASSLIGAGTTNEKLFF.

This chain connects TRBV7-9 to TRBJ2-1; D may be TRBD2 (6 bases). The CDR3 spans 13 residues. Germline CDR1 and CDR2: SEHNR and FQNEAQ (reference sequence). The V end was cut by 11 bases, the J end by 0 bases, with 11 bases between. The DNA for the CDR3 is TGTGCCTGCCGGGGGAGCTCCTACAATGAGCAGTTCTTC. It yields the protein CACRGSSYNEQFF. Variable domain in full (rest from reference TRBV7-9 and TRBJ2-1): DTGVSQNPRHKITKRGQNVTFRCDPISEHNRLYWYRQTLGQGPEFLTYFQNEAQLEKSRLLSDRFSAERPKGSFSTLEIQRTEQGDSAMYLCACRGSSYNEQFFGPGTRLTVL.

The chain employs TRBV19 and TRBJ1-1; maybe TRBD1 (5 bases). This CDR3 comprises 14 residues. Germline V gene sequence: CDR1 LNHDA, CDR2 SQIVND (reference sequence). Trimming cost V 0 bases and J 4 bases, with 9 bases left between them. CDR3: CASSIDRVGTEAFF. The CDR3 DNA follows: TGTGCCAGTAGTATAGACAGGGTCGGCACTGAAGCTTTCTTT.

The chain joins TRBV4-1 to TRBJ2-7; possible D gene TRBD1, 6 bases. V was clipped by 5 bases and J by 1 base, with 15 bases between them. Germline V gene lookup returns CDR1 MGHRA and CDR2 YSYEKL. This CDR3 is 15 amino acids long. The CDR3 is CASSNQRRGSYEQYF. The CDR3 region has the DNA TGCGCCAGCAGCAACCAAAGAAGGGGGTCCTACGAGCAGTACTTC.